These 20 T cell receptor beta chains were sequenced from one sample in a study of blood T cell repertoires in COVID-19. Only in-frame clones appear in the TCRdb table, and some are missing; sequencing was by immunoSEQ multiplex PCR. The sample includes approximately 160,000 clones, approximately 93% of them seen just once. Sequencing was carried out using peripheral blood. These receptors were collected from a woman aged 55-75 years with COVID-19, enrolled during active disease.

The chain carries TRBV14 and TRBJ2-7, with D possibly being TRBD2 (5 bases). CDR1 and CDR2 (germline): SGHDN, FVKESK. The CDR3 covers 13 residues. Trimming took off 2 bases at V and 9 bases at J, with 14 bases between the two ends. CDR3 nucleotides: TGTGCCAGCAGCCAACGAGGGCCCCGGGGGCAGTACTTC. Translation: CASSQRGPRGQYF.

This chain joins TRBV5-1 and TRBJ1-2, with a possible D match to TRBD1 (5 bases). Germline V gene lookup returns CDR1 SGHRS and CDR2 YFSETQ. The CDR3 loop spans 14 amino acids. The germline V and J ends were trimmed by 0 bases and 4 bases, with 10 bases remaining between them. The CDR3 here is CASSLAWGSYGYTF. CDR3 coding DNA: TGCGCCAGCAGCTTGGCCTGGGGCAGCTATGGCTACACCTTC. Filled out from reference TRBV5-1 and TRBJ1-2, the complete variable domain reads KAGVTQTPRYLIKTRGQQVTLSCSPISGHRSVSWYQQTPGQGLQFLFEYFSETQRNKGNFPGRFSGRQFSNSRSEMNVSTLELGDSALYLCASSLAWGSYGYTFGSGTRLTVV.

The V call is TRBV15, the J call TRBJ1-1; 12 bases are a match to TRBD1. The V and J ends lost 2 bases and 3 bases, in that order; junction bases with no gene match: 7. The CDR3 length is 17 residues. From germline, CDR1 is LNHNV and CDR2 YYDKDF (reference sequence). The CDR3 region is CATSRMGQGAGDTEAFF. CDR3 nucleotides: TGTGCCACCAGCAGAATGGGACAGGGGGCTGGTGACACTGAAGCTTTCTTT.

Points on this clone: This specimen includes other DNA sequences encoding the same CDR3. The V call is TRBV7-2, the J call TRBJ2-2; 8 nucleotides line up with TRBD2. J gave up 1 base and V 0 bases, and 1 base lay outside the gene matches. CDR3 length: 16 amino acids. Germline lookup yields CDR1 SGHTA and CDR2 FQGNSA. CDR3 nucleotides: TGTGCCAGCAGCTTAGCCAGCGGGGGGAACACCGGGGAGCTGTTTTTT. Its protein is CASSLASGGNTGELFF.

The genes are TRBV6-5 and TRBJ1-5; D perhaps matches TRBD1 (5 bases). The CDR3 has 15 amino acids. V lost 2 bases and J 6 bases, leaving 14 bases between the germline ends. Germline-derived CDR1 and CDR2 are MNHEY and SVGAGI. CDR3 nucleotides: TGTGCCAGCAGTTACCGGCAGGGAATGGCTCAGCCCCAGCATTTT. It yields the protein CASSYRQGMAQPQHF.

The rearrangement joins TRBV7-9 to TRBJ2-3; the D gene is possibly TRBD2 (6 bases). The length of the CDR3 is 16 residues. Trimming pared 4 bases from V and 0 bases from J, leaving 14 bases between. CDR1 and CDR2 from the germline V gene are SEHNR and FQNEAQ (reference sequence). The CDR3 spells CASSSRERASTDTQYF. DNA for the CDR3: TGTGCCAGCAGCTCGCGGGAAAGGGCTAGCACAGATACGCAGTATTTT. Full variable domain (outside the CDR3, taken from reference TRBV7-9 and TRBJ2-3): DTGVSQNPRHKITKRGQNVTFRCDPISEHNRLYWYRQTLGQGPEFLTYFQNEAQLEKSRLLSDRFSAERPKGSFSTLEIQRTEQGDSAMYLCASSSRERASTDTQYFGPGTRLTVL.

The gene calls are TRBV7-2 and TRBJ1-3, with D possibly TRBD1 on 6 matching bases. This CDR3 is 15 amino acids long. Trimming removed 1 base at V and 1 base at J, with 8 bases between. Germline CDR1 is SGHTA and CDR2 is FQGNSA. The chain's CDR3 is CASSLGGQSGNTIYF. The CDR3 coding sequence is TGTGCCAGCAGCTTAGGGGGGCAGTCTGGAAACACCATATATTTT.

The V and J genes are TRBV2 and TRBJ2-1; no definite D call. The V gene lost 7 bases and the J gene lost 5 bases, with 9 bases spanning the gap. CDR1 is SNHLY, CDR2 FYNNEI, per germline. CDR3 length equals 12 residues. CDR3 residues: CASKSDNNEQFF. The DNA of the CDR3 is TGTGCCAGCAAGTCAGACAACAATGAGCAGTTCTTC.

V gene TRBV27 combines with J gene TRBJ1-1; the D is unclear. Germline V lookup: CDR1 MNHEY, CDR2 SMNVEV (reference sequence). This CDR3 is 15 amino acids long. V was pared by 6 bases and J by 3 bases, with 17 bases between. The CDR3 region has the DNA TGTGCCAGCAGCCCGGACGGGGTCGGGGACACTGAAGCTTTCTTT. Translation: CASSPDGVGDTEAFF.

The CDR3 DNA sequence: TGTGCCAGCAGCCGTACAGAGTTGGCTCACCTCCACTTT. Protein sequence: CASSRTELAHLHF. The rearrangement links TRBV14 to TRBJ1-6; D unclear. This CDR3 has 13 amino acids. V lost 4 bases and J lost 15, with 16 bases in between. The V gene's germline CDR1 is SGHDN and CDR2 FVKESK. Full variable domain (rest looked up from reference TRBV14 and TRBJ1-6): EAGVTQFPSHSVIEKGQTVTLRCDPISGHDNLYWYRRVMGKEIKFLLHFVKESKQDESGMPNNRFLAERTGGTYSTLKVQPAELEDSGVYFCASSRTELAHLHFGNGTRLTVT.

V and J are TRBV11-2 and TRBJ2-5; D might be TRBD1 (6 bases). The CDR3 contains 14 residues. CDR1 and CDR2 from the germline V gene are SGHAT and FQNNGV. V was clipped by 5 bases and J by 5 bases, with 15 bases between them. CDR3 sequence (DNA): TGTGCCAGCAGCCGGTTGGGGGCCCGGGAGACCCAGTACTTC. Residues: CASSRLGARETQYF.

This chain connects TRBV5-1 to TRBJ1-1, with D perhaps TRBD1 (6 bases). This CDR3 spans 12 amino acids. CDR1 SGHRS and CDR2 YFSETQ come from the germline V gene. Trimming took off 2 bases at V and 5 bases at J, with 7 bases between the two ends. The CDR3 nucleotides read TGCGCCAGCAGCTTCACAGGGACTGAAGCTTTCTTT. Translation: CASSFTGTEAFF. The complete variable domain, with remaining parts taken from reference TRBV5-1 and TRBJ1-1, reads KAGVTQTPRYLIKTRGQQVTLSCSPISGHRSVSWYQQTPGQGLQFLFEYFSETQRNKGNFPGRFSGRQFSNSRSEMNVSTLELGDSALYLCASSFTGTEAFFGQGTRLTVV.

The chain carries TRBV3-1 (or the pseudogene TRBV3-2) and TRBJ2-5; D not resolved. In germline, CDR1 is LGHDT, CDR2 YNNKEL (reference sequence). The CDR3 length is 14 residues. Trimming removed 2 bases at V and 5 bases at J, with 12 bases between. The DNA of the CDR3 is TGTGCCAGCAGCCAAAACCGGTTATGGGAGACCCAGTACTTC. Protein: CASSQNRLWETQYF.

The V call is TRBV27, the J call TRBJ1-2, with D possibly matching TRBD1 (5 bases). From germline, CDR1 is MNHEY and CDR2 SMNVEV (reference sequence). The CDR3 contains 13 residues. V was clipped by 2 bases and J by 4 bases, with 8 bases between them. The CDR3 sequence is CASSLRGIYGYTF. Here the CDR3 DNA reads TGTGCCAGCAGTTTACGGGGGATCTATGGCTACACCTTC.

The CDR3 reads CASSQTGGTWDEQFF. CDR3 sequence (DNA): TGTGCCAGCAGCCAGACAGGGGGGACTTGGGATGAGCAGTTCTTC. The chain joins TRBV6-2 or TRBV6-3 to TRBJ2-1; 9 nucleotides line up with TRBD1. CDR1 is MNHEY and CDR2 is SVGEGT in the germline V gene. V shed 6 bases and J 8 bases; nucleotides not matched to a gene: 11. The CDR3 runs 15 residues.

This chain joins TRBV29-1 and TRBJ1-2, with unresolved D. The germline V gene encodes CDR1 SQVTM and CDR2 ANQGSEA. The CDR3 consists of 11 residues. Between the trimmed V and J ends, which lost 7 bases and 8 bases, there was a span of 14 bases. The CDR3 spells CSESSGGGYTF. The CDR3, as DNA: TGCAGCGAATCATCAGGAGGCGGCTACACCTTC.

This clone was counted a few times. The chain couples TRBV5-1 to TRBJ1-3; TRBD1 might be the D (5 bases). The CDR3 covers 16 residues. Germline assignment: CDR1 SGHRS and CDR2 YFSETQ. Trimming cost V 4 bases and J 2 bases, with 16 bases left between them. CDR3 loop: CASSLRWTSPGNTIYF. The CDR3 nucleotides read TGCGCCAGCAGCCTGAGATGGACATCTCCTGGAAACACCATATATTTT.

V and J are TRBV9 and TRBJ2-7; TRBD1 aligns across 11 bases. The CDR3 spans 16 residues. V was clipped by 3 bases and J by 1 base; unmatched bases: 6. Germline V gives CDR1 SGDLS, CDR2 YYNGEE. CDR3 residues: CASSASDRGLSYEQYF. In nucleotides, the CDR3 is TGTGCCAGCAGCGCCTCGGACAGGGGGCTTTCCTACGAGCAGTACTTC.

The V gene is TRBV5-5, the J gene TRBJ1-2; 7 nucleotides match TRBD1. The CDR3 loop spans 16 amino acids. V was pared by 0 bases and J by 7 bases, with 12 bases of the junction left unmatched. The germline gives CDR1 SGHKS, CDR2 YYEKEE (reference sequence). CDR3 protein: CASSLEGTALGIGYTF. The CDR3 DNA sequence: TGTGCCAGCAGCTTGGAAGGGACAGCACTGGGAATTGGCTACACCTTC.

This rearrangement joins TRBV7-2 to TRBJ2-2; tentative D call: TRBD1 (6 bases). Germline loops: CDR1 SGHTA, CDR2 FQGNSA. CDR3 length: 15 residues. V shed 3 bases and J shed 3 bases, with 11 bases lying between them. This CDR3 is CASSFQQGYTGELFF. Here the CDR3 DNA reads TGTGCCAGCAGCTTTCAACAGGGTTACACCGGGGAGCTGTTTTTT.